This T cell receptor (beta chain) was recovered during a study of glioma-infiltrating T cells (dated by TCRdb to about 2016). Notes on the research overall: Sequencing of TCR alpha- and beta-chain repertoires was performed on glioma tissue, on non-neoplastic brain tissue, and on matched peripheral blood mononuclear cells. To gauge divergence between tissue and blood T-cell populations, every tissue-infiltrating repertoire was compared against the peripheral blood repertoire from the same patient. Three low-grade glioma patients, several primary glioblastoma patients and three non-glioma patients contributing non-neoplastic brain tissue were included in the paired cohort. Overall study results and their limits: Group comparisons rested on small numbers: three non-neoplastic, three low-grade glioma and 7 or 8 glioblastoma patients. VJ-independent divergence between tissue and blood was found to be below expectation in non-neoplastic patients but above expectation in all gliomas, particularly low-grade gliomas. Tissue and blood shared very few CDR3 sequences, a result attributed to high CDR3 diversity and limited sampling.

This clonotype was seen ten or more times. No cognate antigen has been identified for it. Qualities for individual bases were not recorded, and no much larger clone is one base off. The iRepertoire nested amplicon-rescue multiplex PCR (arm-PCR) platform was used to amplify TCR alpha and beta CDR3 regions from RNA. The input for one-step reverse transcription and amplification was roughly 100-400 ng of tissue mRNA or PBMC total RNA. Following bead purification, Illumina adapters were added through a secondary multiplex PCR, and the libraries were then gel-purified between 200 and 400 bp. Demultiplexing relied on internal 6-nucleotide barcodes carried by the libraries. Sequencing of libraries was performed on an Illumina MiSeq with 2x220 or 2x250 nucleotide paired-end reads. Under the source paper's analysis protocol: FLASH 1.2.11 was used to merge paired reads, and BWA-MEM then aligned the reads to the GRCh37 human genome before TRA and TRB reads were extracted. V and J assignment used an IMGT-derived reference of cassette sequences and CDR3 motifs that included pseudogenes. Reads were translated in three frames, and productive CDR3s were defined by a C…FGXG motif without stop codons. A clonotype was defined as a unique combination of a V-J cassette pair and a CDR3 amino acid sequence. Filtering of reads was based on Hamming distance, with the threshold set by the sequence error rate of each sample in mapped regions. TCRdb redid the processing of the public reads, applying fastp at Q25 and MiXCR, and retained in-frame beta chains. Identical CDR3 protein sequences are pooled into one entry, listed with their most common genes and DNA. TCRdb, not the authors, supplied the V and J calls. For this sample the table gives around 93,000 distinct CDR3 sequences, of which roughly 40% were detected only once. The ten largest clones represent 35% to 40% of the sample.

The germline V gene gives CDR1 as KGHSH and CDR2 as LQKENI. V loses 3 bases of germline sequence and J loses 3 bases, and the interval between the two ends is 7 bases. There are 13 amino acids in the CDR3, from cysteine to phenylalanine inclusive. Of all the DNA, just the CDR3 is kept, 39 bases in frame from base 1. The chain joins TRBV18 to TRBJ2-3; TRBD2 is a weak D gene call, 5 bases matching. The sample was glioma tissue, nonneoplastic brain tissue, or PBMCs (not recorded which). This receptor was obtained from a human donor with low-grade glioma or glioblastoma, undergoing nonglioma brain surgery, or in good health (not recorded which). The DNA is TGTGCCAGCTCACCGACGGGAACAGATACGCAGTATTTT. The resulting protein is CASSPTGTDTQYF.